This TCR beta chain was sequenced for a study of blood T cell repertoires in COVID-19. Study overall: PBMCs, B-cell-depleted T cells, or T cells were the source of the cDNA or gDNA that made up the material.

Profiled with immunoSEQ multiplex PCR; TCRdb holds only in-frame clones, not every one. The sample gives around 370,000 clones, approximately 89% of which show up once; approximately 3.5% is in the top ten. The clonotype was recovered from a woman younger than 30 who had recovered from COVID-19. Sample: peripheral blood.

The CDR3 bases are TGTGCCAGCAGCCCCTGGGCAGGGGAGGGGCAGCCCCAGCATTTT. Protein product: CASSPWAGEGQPQHF. The rearrangement uses TRBV7-2 and TRBJ1-5; weak D call: TRBD1 (6 bases). Germline values: CDR1 SGHTA, CDR2 FQGNSA. CDR3 size: 15 residues. V lost 5 bases to trimming and J lost 7 bases, with 18 bases between them.